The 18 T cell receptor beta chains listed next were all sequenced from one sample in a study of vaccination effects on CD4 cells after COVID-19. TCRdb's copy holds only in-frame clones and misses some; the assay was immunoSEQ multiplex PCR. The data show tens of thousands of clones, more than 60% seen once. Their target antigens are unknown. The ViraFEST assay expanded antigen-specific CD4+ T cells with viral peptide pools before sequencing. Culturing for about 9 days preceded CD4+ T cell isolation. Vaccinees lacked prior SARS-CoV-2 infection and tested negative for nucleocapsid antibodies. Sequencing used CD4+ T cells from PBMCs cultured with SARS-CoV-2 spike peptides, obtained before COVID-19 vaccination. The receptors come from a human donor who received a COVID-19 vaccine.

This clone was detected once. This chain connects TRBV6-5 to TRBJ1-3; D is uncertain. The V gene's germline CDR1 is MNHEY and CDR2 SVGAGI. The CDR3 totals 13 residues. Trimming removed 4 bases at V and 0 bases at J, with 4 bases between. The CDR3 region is CASSLSSGNTIYF. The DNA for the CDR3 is TGTGCCAGCAGTTTATCCTCTGGAAACACCATATATTTT.

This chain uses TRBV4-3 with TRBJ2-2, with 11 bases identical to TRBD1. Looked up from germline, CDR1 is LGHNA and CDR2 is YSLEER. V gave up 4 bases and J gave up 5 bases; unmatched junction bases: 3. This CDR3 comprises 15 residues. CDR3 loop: CASSPGTGGTGELFF. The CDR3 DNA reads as TGCGCCAGCAGCCCCGGGACAGGGGGGACCGGGGAGCTGTTTTTT.

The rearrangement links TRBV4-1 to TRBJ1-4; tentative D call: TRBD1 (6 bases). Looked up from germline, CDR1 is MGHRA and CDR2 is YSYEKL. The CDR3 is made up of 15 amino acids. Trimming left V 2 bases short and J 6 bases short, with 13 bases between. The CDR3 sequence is CASSQTDRSYEKLFF. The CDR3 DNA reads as TGCGCCAGCAGCCAAACAGACAGGTCCTATGAAAAACTGTTTTTT.

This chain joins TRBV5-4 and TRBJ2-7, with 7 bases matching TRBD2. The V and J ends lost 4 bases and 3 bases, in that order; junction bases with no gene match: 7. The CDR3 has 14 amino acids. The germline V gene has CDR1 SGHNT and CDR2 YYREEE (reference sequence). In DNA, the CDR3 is TGTGCCAGCAGCGTGGGGAGCGGGATCTACGAGCAGTACTTC. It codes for CASSVGSGIYEQYF.

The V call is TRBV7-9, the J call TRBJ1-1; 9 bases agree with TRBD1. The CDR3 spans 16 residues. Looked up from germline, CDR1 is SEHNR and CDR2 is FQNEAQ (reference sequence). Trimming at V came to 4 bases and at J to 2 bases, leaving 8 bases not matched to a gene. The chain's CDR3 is CASSWEVTGGNTEAFF. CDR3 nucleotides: TGTGCCAGCAGCTGGGAGGTGACAGGGGGTAACACTGAAGCTTTCTTT.

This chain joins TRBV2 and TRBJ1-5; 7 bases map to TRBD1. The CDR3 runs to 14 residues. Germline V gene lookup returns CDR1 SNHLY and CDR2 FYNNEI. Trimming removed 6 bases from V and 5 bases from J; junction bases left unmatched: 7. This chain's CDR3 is CASSGGQDYQPQHF. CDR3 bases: TGTGCCAGCAGCGGAGGACAGGATTATCAGCCCCAGCATTTT.

The CDR3, as DNA: TGTGCCAGCAGTTATACGGGGTGGTACGAGCAGTACTTC. Translating gives CASSYTGWYEQYF. V and J are TRBV6-2 or TRBV6-3 and TRBJ2-7; TRBD2 is a possible D gene (5 bases). The CDR3 contains 13 residues. The V gene's germline CDR1 is MNHEY and CDR2 SVGEGT. The germline V and J ends were trimmed by 3 bases and 4 bases, with 10 bases remaining between them.

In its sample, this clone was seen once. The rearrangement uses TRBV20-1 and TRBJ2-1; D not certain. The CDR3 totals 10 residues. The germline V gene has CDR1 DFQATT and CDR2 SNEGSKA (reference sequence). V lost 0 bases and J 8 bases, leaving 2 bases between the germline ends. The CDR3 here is CSARDHEQFF. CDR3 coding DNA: TGCAGTGCTAGAGATCATGAGCAGTTCTTC.

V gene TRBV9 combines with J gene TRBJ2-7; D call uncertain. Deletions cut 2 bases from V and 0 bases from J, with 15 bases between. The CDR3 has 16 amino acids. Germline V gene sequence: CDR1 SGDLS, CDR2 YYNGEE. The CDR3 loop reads CASSVAPDESSYEQYF. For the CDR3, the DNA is TGTGCCAGCAGCGTGGCCCCGGACGAGAGCTCCTACGAGCAGTACTTC.

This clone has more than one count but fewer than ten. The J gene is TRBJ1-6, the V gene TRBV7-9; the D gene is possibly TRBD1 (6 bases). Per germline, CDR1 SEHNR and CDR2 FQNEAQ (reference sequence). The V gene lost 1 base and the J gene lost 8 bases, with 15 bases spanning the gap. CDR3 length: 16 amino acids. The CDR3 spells CASSLDRPWGHSPLHF. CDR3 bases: TGTGCCAGCAGCTTAGATCGACCTTGGGGGCATTCACCCCTCCACTTT. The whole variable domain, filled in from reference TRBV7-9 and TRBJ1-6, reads DTGVSQNPRHKITKRGQNVTFRCDPISEHNRLYWYRQTLGQGPEFLTYFQNEAQLEKSRLLSDRFSAERPKGSFSTLEIQRTEQGDSAMYLCASSLDRPWGHSPLHFGNGTRLTVT.

CDR3 sequence: CATRRGAKNIQYF. For the CDR3, the DNA is TGTGCCACCCGCAGGGGAGCCAAAAACATTCAGTACTTC. The rearrangement uses TRBV18 and TRBJ2-4; tentatively, D is TRBD1 (6 bases). Trimming left V 10 bases short and J 0 bases short, with 10 bases between. Germline CDR1 and CDR2: KGHSH and LQKENI. This CDR3 contains 13 residues.

The CDR3 DNA sequence: TGTGCCAGCAGCTTGATCAGGGGTTATACGGACGAGCAGTACTTC. Amino acids: CASSLIRGYTDEQYF. The genes are TRBV5-4 and TRBJ2-7; D perhaps matches TRBD1 (6 bases). Germline-derived CDR1 and CDR2 are SGHNT and YYREEE (reference sequence). The CDR3 spans 15 residues. Trimming took off 1 base at V and 5 bases at J, with 16 bases between the two ends.

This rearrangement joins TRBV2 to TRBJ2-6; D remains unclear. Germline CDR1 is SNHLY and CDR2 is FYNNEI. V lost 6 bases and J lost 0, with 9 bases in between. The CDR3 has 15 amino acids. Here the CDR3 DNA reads TGTGCCAGCAGCTTCATGATCTCTGGGGCCAACGTCCTGACTTTC. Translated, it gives CASSFMISGANVLTF.

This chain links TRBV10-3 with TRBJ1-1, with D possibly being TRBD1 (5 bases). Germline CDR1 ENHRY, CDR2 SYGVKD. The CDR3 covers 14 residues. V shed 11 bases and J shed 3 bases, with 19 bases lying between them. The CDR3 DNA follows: TGTGCCCCTTATTACCCGGAAGGGGACACTGAAGCTTTCTTT. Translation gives CAPYYPEGDTEAFF.

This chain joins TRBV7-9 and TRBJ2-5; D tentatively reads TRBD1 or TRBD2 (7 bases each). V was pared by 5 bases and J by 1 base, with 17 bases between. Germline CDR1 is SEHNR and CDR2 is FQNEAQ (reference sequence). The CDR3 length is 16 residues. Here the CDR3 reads CASSRGGSSGQETQYF. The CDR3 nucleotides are TGTGCCAGCAGCCGAGGGGGCTCTAGCGGCCAAGAGACCCAGTACTTC.

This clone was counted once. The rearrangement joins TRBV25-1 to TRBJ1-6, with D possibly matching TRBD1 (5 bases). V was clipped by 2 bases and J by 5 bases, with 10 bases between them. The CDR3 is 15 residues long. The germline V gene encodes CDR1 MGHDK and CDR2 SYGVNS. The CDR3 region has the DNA TGTGCCAGCAGTGAACCTGACAGAAATAATTCACCCCTCCACTTT. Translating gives CASSEPDRNNSPLHF.

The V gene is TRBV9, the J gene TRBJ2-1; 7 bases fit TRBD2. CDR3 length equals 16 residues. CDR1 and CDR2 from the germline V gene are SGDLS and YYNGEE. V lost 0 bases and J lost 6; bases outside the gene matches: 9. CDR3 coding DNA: TGTGCCAGCAGCGTAGCGTCAGCGGGGAATGCCAATGAGCAGTTCTTC. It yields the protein CASSVASAGNANEQFF.

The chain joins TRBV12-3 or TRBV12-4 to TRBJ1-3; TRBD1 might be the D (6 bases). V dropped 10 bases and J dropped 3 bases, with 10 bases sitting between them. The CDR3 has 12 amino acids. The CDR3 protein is CATAGVGNTIYF. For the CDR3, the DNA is TGTGCCACCGCAGGGGTTGGAAACACCATATATTTT.